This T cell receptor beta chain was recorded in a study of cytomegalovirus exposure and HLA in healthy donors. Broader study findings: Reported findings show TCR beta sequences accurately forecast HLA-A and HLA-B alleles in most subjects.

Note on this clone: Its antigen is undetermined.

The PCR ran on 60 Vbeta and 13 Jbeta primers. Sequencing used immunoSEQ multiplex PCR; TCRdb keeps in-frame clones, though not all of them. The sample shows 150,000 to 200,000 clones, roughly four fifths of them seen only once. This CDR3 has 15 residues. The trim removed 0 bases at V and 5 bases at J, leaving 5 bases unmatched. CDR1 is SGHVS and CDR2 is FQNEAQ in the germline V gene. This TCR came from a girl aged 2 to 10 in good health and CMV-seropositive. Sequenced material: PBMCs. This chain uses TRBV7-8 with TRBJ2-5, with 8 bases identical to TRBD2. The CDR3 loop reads CASSLAGRAHETQYF. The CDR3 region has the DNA TGTGCCAGCAGCTTAGCCGGGAGGGCCCACGAGACCCAGTACTTC.